This T cell receptor (beta chain) was sequenced in a study of T cells in Graves' hyperthyroidism and ophthalmopathy. The overall study: Peripheral blood was secured at the point of initial diagnosis, before any treatment. Study-wide points: Expanded thyroid clonotypes (above 0.001) were mostly also found in blood.

From germline, CDR1 is ENHRY and CDR2 SYGVKD. After removal of 3 bases from V and 5 bases from J, the junction contained 19 bases not matched to a gene. This CDR3 region has 20 residues. As to this clonotype: Its target is not known.

The CDR3 regions of TCR beta were amplified from RNA transcripts. TCR CDR3 regions were first amplified by RT-PCR with HTBI primers. TCRdb re-called the multiplex PCR reads with MiXCR, one entry per CDR3 protein. The repertoire holds hundreds of thousands of distinct CDR3 sequences, with just over 35% as singletons. On the basis of clinical symptoms, serum thyroxine and TRAb, thyroid ultrasound and orbital computed tomography, diagnoses were made. PBMCs were derived from roughly 10 ml fresh peripheral blood. What was sequenced was blood. The receptor was isolated from a woman in her thirties or forties with Graves' hyperthyroidism. The chain joins TRBV10-3 to TRBJ2-2, with 9 nucleotides matching TRBD1. CDR3 sequence (DNA): TGTGCCATCAGTGACTCTCATTCGGGGACAGGGCAGTTTTTGACCGGGGAGCTGTTTTTT. Residues: CAISDSHSGTGQFLTGELFF.